A selection of T cell receptor beta chains follows, all from one sample in a study of control samples from healthy donors and cancer patients. Here immunoSEQ multiplex PCR was the method, and the copy in TCRdb shows in-frame clones only, minus some. This sample has 25,000 to 30,000 clones, with around 87% found just once. Material: PBMCs. These receptor sequences come from a middle-aged woman with lung cancer. Both conserved end residues are part of each CDR3. Fields, in order: clone size, V gene, J gene, D gene, CDR3 DNA, CDR3 protein. A D gene is named only where the DNA matches it firmly. The size of a clone is reported for some rows only, either as once, few or many, or as a class for expanded clones.

once,TRBV5-6,TRBJ2-1,TRBD2,TGTGCCAGCAGCGCCGGGACTAGCGGGGGACGCAATGAGCAGTTCTTC,CASSAGTSGGRNEQFF
NA,TRBV6-5,TRBJ1-1,TRBD1,TGTGCCAGCAGTTCGACAGGGAGGGAGATGAACACTGAAGCTTTCTTT,CASSSTGREMNTEAFF
NA,TRBV5-1,TRBJ1-3,NA,TGCGCCAGCAGCTTGGAAGGAGGCCCAGGGTCTGGAAACACCATATATTTT,CASSLEGGPGSGNTIYF
NA,TRBV5-1,TRBJ2-7,NA,TGCGCCAGCAGCTCCTCAGGGGACGGGTACGAGCAGTACTTC,CASSSSGDGYEQYF
NA,TRBV19,TRBJ2-1,NA,TGTGCCAGTAGTATTTCAGGAGGGGGTTACTACAATGAGCAGTTCTTC,CASSISGGGYYNEQFF
NA,TRBV27,TRBJ1-2,NA,TGTGCCAGCAGTTTCTCGGCTTCAGGGCGCGGCTACACCTTC,CASSFSASGRGYTF
NA,TRBV25-1,TRBJ1-1,NA,TGTGCCAGCAGTGAGGGGGGAGGAAACACTGAAGCTTTCTTT,CASSEGGGNTEAFF
few,TRBV29-1,TRBJ2-7,TRBD2,TGCAGCGGCTACCTCGGGGGGGGGAATGAGCAGTACTTC,CSGYLGGGNEQYF
NA,TRBV4-1,TRBJ2-7,NA,TGCGCCAGCAGCCAAGACGATGCGCAACCCTACGAGCAGTACTTC,CASSQDDAQPYEQYF
NA,TRBV9,TRBJ1-6,NA,TGTGCCAGCAGCTCACAGTTTGAGCAGCAGAATAATTCACCCCTCCACTTT,CASSSQFEQQNNSPLHF
NA,TRBV28,TRBJ2-7,TRBD1,TGTGCCAGCAGACCACCGGGACAGGCCTACGAGCAGTACTTC,CASRPPGQAYEQYF
NA,TRBV30,TRBJ2-7,TRBD1,TGTGCCTGGAGTGAGGGACAGATCTACGAGCAGTACTTC,CAWSEGQIYEQYF
NA,TRBV19,TRBJ2-5,TRBD1,TGTGCCAGTAGTATCCCTCGCGGGACAGGGGGCGTAGGACAAGAGACCCAGTACTTC,CASSIPRGTGGVGQETQYF
NA,TRBV19,TRBJ1-2,TRBD1,TGTGCCAGTAGTATGGAAGGGACAGGGGGCTGGTGGTATGGCTACACCTTC,CASSMEGTGGWWYGYTF
NA,TRBV28,TRBJ2-7,TRBD1,TGTGCCAGCTCATGGGACAGGGAGTTTGGCGAGCAGTACTTC,CASSWDREFGEQYF
NA,TRBV6-5,TRBJ1-2,TRBD1,TGTGCCATCAAGCCACAGGGGGATAACTATGGCTACACCTTC,CAIKPQGDNYGYTF
NA,TRBV11-3,TRBJ2-5,TRBD2,TGTGCCAGCAGCTCGCTGTGGGGGGGGAGCCAGTACTTC,CASSSLWGGSQYF
NA,TRBV7-9,TRBJ1-4,NA,TGTGCCAGCAGCCCGGACAGACCCTCAACTAATGAAAAACTGTTTTTT,CASSPDRPSTNEKLFF
NA,TRBV12-3/TRBV12-4,TRBJ2-7,NA,TGTGCCAGCAGCAGGACAGAGGGTAGGGAGCAGTACTTC,CASSRTEGREQYF
NA,TRBV28,TRBJ2-1,NA,TGTGCCAGCAGTTTCCCCACACGCCATAGCTCCTACAATGAGCAGTTCTTC,CASSFPTRHSSYNEQFF
NA,TRBV6-1,TRBJ1-2,NA,TGTGCCAGCAGTGAACTCAGCTACACCTTC,CASSELSYTF
NA,TRBV27,TRBJ2-5,TRBD1,TGTGCCAGCAGTAGGTTGGGGACAGAAGAGACCCAGTACTTC,CASSRLGTEETQYF
NA,TRBV20-1,TRBJ2-3,NA,TGCAGTGCTAGTGTTGGGGGGCGCCGGGGGGCCGCAACAGATACGCAGTATTTT,CSASVGGRRGAATDTQYF
NA,TRBV3-1/TRBV3-2,TRBJ1-5,NA,TGTGCCAGCAGCCAGACGGGTCAGCCCCAGCATTTT,CASSQTGQPQHF
NA,TRBV2,TRBJ2-3,NA,TGTGCCAGCAGTGAATTCGGGGGTAGCACAGATACGCAGTATTTT,CASSEFGGSTDTQYF
NA,TRBV10-1,TRBJ2-5,NA,TGCGCCAGCAGTGAGGGACAGCCTCCCCAACAAGAGACCCAGTACTTC,CASSEGQPPQQETQYF
NA,TRBV2,TRBJ1-4,NA,TGTGCCAGCAGCGGGGGGATCCGAAATGAAAAACTGTTTTTT,CASSGGIRNEKLFF
NA,TRBV5-6,TRBJ2-7,TRBD1,TGTGCCAGCAGCGTTCCGGGACAGGGCTACGAGCAGTACTTC,CASSVPGQGYEQYF
NA,TRBV3-1/TRBV3-2,TRBJ2-5,NA,TGTGCCAGCAGCCGAGCGGCCTGGGGAGGAGAGACCCAGTACTTC,CASSRAAWGGETQYF
few,TRBV29-1,TRBJ1-1,NA,TGCAGCGTTGCTGACAGGAACACTGAAGCTTTCTTT,CSVADRNTEAFF
NA,TRBV5-6,TRBJ2-2,NA,TGTGCCAGCAGCTTGGGCCCGAACACCGGGGAGCTGTTTTTT,CASSLGPNTGELFF
NA,TRBV5-5,TRBJ1-4,NA,TGTGCCAGCAGCTGGCTACTTAGTTATTCTAATGAAAAACTGTTTTTT,CASSWLLSYSNEKLFF
NA,TRBV9,TRBJ2-1,NA,TGTGCCAGCAGCGTAGCCAGCCGTTTGTACAATGAGCAGTTCTTC,CASSVASRLYNEQFF
few,TRBV15,TRBJ1-2,NA,TGTGCCACCAGCAGAGATCGCGCCAGGGTCAACTATGGCTACACCTTC,CATSRDRARVNYGYTF
NA,TRBV5-4,TRBJ2-1,TRBD2,TGTGCCAGCAGCTTGCGGCTAGCGGGGGGCAATGAGCAGTTCTTC,CASSLRLAGGNEQFF
once,TRBV7-3,TRBJ2-1,TRBD2,TGTGCCGGCAGCTTAGGGCTAGCGGGGGGCCTCGGTGAGCAGTTCTTC,CAGSLGLAGGLGEQFF
NA,TRBV30,TRBJ1-4,NA,TGTGCCTGGAGTTGGAATCCAAATGAAAAACTGTTTTTT,CAWSWNPNEKLFF
NA,TRBV7-3,TRBJ2-2,NA,TGTGCCAGCAGCTTAAGTGGGACAAGGAACACCGGGGAGCTGTTTTTT,CASSLSGTRNTGELFF
NA,TRBV4-1,TRBJ1-1,NA,TGCGCCAGCAGCAGGACGCTGAACACTGAAGCTTTCTTT,CASSRTLNTEAFF
NA,TRBV6-1,TRBJ2-7,NA,TGTGCCAGCAGTGAAGCGCTCGGGGTCTACGAGCAGTACTTC,CASSEALGVYEQYF
NA,TRBV28,TRBJ2-7,NA,TGTGCCAGCAGTAACAACGGCTACGAGCAGTACTTC,CASSNNGYEQYF
once,TRBV7-3,TRBJ1-1,NA,TGTGCCAGCAGCCCCGGCAGTGCCCGGGGCACTGAAGCTTTCTTT,CASSPGSARGTEAFF
NA,TRBV11-2,TRBJ2-3,NA,TGTGCCAGCAGTATAGGGGGCGGGGGGCGGACAGATACGCAGTATTTT,CASSIGGGGRTDTQYF
NA,TRBV6-4,TRBJ2-1,NA,TGTGCCAGCAGTGACTCCGGGGAGGAGGGTGAGCAGTTCTTC,CASSDSGEEGEQFF
NA,TRBV5-6,TRBJ1-2,TRBD1,TGTGCCAGCAGCGGAATGACAGGGGGCGGCGTCTACACCTTC,CASSGMTGGGVYTF
NA,TRBV24-1,TRBJ2-7,TRBD1,TGTGCCACCAGTGACCCGACAGGGAACAACGAGCAGTACTTC,CATSDPTGNNEQYF
once,TRBV27,TRBJ2-1,TRBD1,TGTGCCAGCAGTTTGGGGACAGGATACAATGAGCAGTTCTTC,CASSLGTGYNEQFF
NA,TRBV5-1,TRBJ1-4,NA,TGCGCCAGCAGCTTGGAACCCGAAGGTGCTAATGAAAAACTGTTTTTT,CASSLEPEGANEKLFF
NA,TRBV10-3,TRBJ1-2,NA,TGTGCCATCAGTGAGGCTATACAGCTTACGTCTCGAGGCTACACCTTC,CAISEAIQLTSRGYTF
NA,TRBV19,TRBJ1-5,TRBD1,TGTGCCAGTAGTATAAGGGCAGGGGGCTTTCAGCCCCAGCATTTT,CASSIRAGGFQPQHF
NA,TRBV7-2,TRBJ2-7,TRBD1,TGTGCCAGCAGCTTAGCTTCGCAGGGGGCTTTTTACGAGCAGTACTTC,CASSLASQGAFYEQYF
NA,TRBV30,TRBJ2-3,NA,TGTGCCTGGAGTCAGGACCCAAAGGGGGATACGCAGTATTTT,CAWSQDPKGDTQYF
NA,TRBV5-1,TRBJ2-2,NA,TGCGCCAGCAGCTTGGTTGCCCCAAACACCGGGGAGCTGTTTTTT,CASSLVAPNTGELFF
NA,TRBV7-9,TRBJ1-2,NA,TGTGCCAGCAGCTCTTCTCCAGCCTCCGGCGGCTACACCTTC,CASSSSPASGGYTF
NA,TRBV27,TRBJ1-2,NA,TGTGCCAGCAGTTCCTTGACCTCCTCCCGCGGCTACACCTTC,CASSSLTSSRGYTF
NA,TRBV24-1,TRBJ2-1,NA,TGTGCCACCAGTGATACCATCCCTGGGGATGAGCAGTTCTTC,CATSDTIPGDEQFF
NA,TRBV7-2,TRBJ2-5,NA,TGTGCCAGCAGCTTAATTGGGGGGCCGGGGGAGACCCAGTACTTC,CASSLIGGPGETQYF